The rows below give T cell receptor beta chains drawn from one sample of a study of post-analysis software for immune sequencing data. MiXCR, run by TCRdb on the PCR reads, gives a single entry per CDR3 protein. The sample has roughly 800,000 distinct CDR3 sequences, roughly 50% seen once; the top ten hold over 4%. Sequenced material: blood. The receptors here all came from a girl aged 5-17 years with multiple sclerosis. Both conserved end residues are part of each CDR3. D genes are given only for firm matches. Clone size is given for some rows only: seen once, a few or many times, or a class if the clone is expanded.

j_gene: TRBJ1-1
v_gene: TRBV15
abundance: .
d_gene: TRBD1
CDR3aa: CATSRDRTGPGTEAFF
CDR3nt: TGTGCCACCAGCAGAGACCGGACAGGGCCGGGCACTGAAGCTTTCTTT

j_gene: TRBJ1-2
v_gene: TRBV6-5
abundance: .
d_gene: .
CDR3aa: CASSYSRVHGGYTF
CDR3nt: TGTGCCAGCAGTTACTCACGAGTGCACGGTGGCTACACCTTC

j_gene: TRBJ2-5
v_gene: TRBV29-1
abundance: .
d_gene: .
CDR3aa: CSVEYQGSQETQYF
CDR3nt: TGCAGCGTTGAATACCAGGGCAGCCAAGAGACCCAGTACTTC

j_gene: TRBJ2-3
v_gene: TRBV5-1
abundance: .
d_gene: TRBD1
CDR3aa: CASSSTGFLADTQYF
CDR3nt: TGCGCCAGCAGCTCGACAGGGTTCCTTGCAGATACGCAGTATTTT

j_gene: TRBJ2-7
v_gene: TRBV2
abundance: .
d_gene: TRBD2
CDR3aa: CASSAVVGRGYEQYF
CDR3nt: TGTGCCAGCAGTGCCGTTGTCGGGAGGGGCTACGAGCAGTACTTC

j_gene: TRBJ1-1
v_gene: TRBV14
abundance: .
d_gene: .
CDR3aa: CASSQIRQEAFF
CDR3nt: TGTGCCAGCAGCCAAATAAGACAGGAAGCTTTCTTT

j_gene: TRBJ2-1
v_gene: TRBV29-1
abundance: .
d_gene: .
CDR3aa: CSVEARYNEQFF
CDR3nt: TGCAGCGTTGAGGCCAGGTACAATGAGCAGTTCTTC

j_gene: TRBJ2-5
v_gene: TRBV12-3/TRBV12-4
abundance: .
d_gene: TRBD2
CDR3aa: CASSTRTSGWEETQYF
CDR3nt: TGTGCCAGCAGCACACGGACTAGCGGGTGGGAAGAGACCCAGTACTTC

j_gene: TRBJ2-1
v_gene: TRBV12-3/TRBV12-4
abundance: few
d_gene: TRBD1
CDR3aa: CASTWTGFAEQFF
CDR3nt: TGTGCCAGCACCTGGACAGGGTTTGCTGAGCAGTTCTTC

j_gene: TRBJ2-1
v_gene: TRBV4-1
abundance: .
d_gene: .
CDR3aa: CASSQILQGYNEQFF
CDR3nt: TGCGCCAGCAGCCAAATTCTGCAGGGATACAATGAGCAGTTCTTC

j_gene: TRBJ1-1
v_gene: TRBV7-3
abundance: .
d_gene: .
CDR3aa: CASSQAPGQRMNTEAFF
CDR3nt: TGTGCCAGCAGCCAGGCCCCCGGACAGAGGATGAACACTGAAGCTTTCTTT

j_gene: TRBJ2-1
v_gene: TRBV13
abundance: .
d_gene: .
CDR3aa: CASSTAEGSNEQFF
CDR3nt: TGTGCCAGCAGCACCGCGGAGGGGAGCAATGAGCAGTTCTTC

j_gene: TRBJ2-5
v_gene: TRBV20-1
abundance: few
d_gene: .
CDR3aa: CSARPWSRETQYF
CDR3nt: TGCAGTGCTAGGCCGTGGAGCAGAGAGACCCAGTACTTC

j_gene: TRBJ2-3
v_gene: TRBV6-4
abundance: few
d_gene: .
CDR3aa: CASSDGASSQTDTQYF
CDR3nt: TGTGCCAGCAGTGACGGGGCTAGCAGCCAAACAGATACGCAGTATTTT

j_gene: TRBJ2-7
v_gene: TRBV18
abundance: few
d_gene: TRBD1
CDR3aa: CASSPLTGTEQYF
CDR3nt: TGTGCCAGCTCACCTCTGACAGGGACCGAGCAGTACTTC

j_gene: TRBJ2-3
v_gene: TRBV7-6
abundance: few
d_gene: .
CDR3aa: CASSFITSTDTQYF
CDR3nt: TGTGCCAGCAGCTTCATAACTAGCACAGATACGCAGTATTTT

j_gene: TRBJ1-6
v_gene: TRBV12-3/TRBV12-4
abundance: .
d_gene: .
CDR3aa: CASSRPPGDSPLHF
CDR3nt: TGTGCCAGCAGCCGTCCCCCAGGTGATTCACCCCTCCACTTT

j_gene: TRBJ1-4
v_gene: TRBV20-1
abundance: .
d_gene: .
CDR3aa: CSARRGRGNEKLFF
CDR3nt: TGCAGTGCTAGGCGGGGAAGGGGTAATGAAAAACTGTTTTTT

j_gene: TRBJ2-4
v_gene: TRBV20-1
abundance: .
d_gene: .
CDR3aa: CSARDHAGANIQYF
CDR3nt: TGCAGTGCTAGAGATCATGCAGGGGCTAACATTCAGTACTTC

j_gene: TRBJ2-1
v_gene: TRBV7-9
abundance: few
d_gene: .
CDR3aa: CASTPKNEQFF
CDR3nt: TGTGCCAGCACCCCCAAAAATGAGCAGTTCTTC

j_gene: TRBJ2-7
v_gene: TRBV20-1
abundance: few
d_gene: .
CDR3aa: CSARAPRGSYEQYF
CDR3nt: TGCAGTGCTAGAGCCCCCCGGGGGTCTTACGAGCAGTACTTC

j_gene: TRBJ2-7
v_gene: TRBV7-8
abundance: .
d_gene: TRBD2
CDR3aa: CASSGSGATYEQYF
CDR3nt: TGTGCCAGCAGCGGTAGCGGGGCTACCTACGAGCAGTACTTC

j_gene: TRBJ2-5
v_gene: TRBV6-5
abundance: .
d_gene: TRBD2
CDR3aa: CASSKTSGAPVLYF
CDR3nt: TGTGCCAGCAGTAAGACTAGCGGGGCCCCCGTTTTGTACTTC

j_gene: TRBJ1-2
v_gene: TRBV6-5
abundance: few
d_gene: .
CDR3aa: CASSHDSYGYTF
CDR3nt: TGTGCCAGCAGCCACGACAGCTATGGCTACACCTTC

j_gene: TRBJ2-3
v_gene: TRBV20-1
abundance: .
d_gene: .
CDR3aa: CSARVDVPRTDTLYF
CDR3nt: TGCAGTGCTAGAGTAGACGTCCCCCGGACAGATACGCTGTATTTT

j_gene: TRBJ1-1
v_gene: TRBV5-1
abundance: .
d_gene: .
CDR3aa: CASSWGLGTEAFF
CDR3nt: TGCGCCAGCAGCTGGGGATTGGGTACTGAAGCTTTCTTT

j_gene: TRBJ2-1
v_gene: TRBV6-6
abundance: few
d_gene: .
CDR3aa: CASSPPVDNEQFF
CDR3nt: TGTGCCAGCAGCCCCCCGGTTGACAATGAGCAGTTCTTC

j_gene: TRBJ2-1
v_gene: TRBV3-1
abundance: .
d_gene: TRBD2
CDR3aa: CASSHLAGGPGGEQFF
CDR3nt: TGTGCCAGCAGCCACCTAGCGGGGGGGCCAGGGGGTGAGCAGTTCTTC

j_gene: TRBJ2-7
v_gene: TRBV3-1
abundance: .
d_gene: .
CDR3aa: CASSFFGRGLYEQYF
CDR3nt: TGTGCCAGCAGTTTCTTCGGGCGGGGCCTTTACGAGCAGTACTTC

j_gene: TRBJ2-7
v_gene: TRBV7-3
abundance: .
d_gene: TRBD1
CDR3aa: CASSLNRGEQYF
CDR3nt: TGTGCCAGCAGCCTTAACAGGGGCGAGCAGTACTTC

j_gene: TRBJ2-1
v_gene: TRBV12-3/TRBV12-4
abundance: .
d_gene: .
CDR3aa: CASIAGWGEFYNEQFF
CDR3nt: TGTGCCAGCATTGCAGGGTGGGGGGAATTCTACAATGAGCAGTTCTTC

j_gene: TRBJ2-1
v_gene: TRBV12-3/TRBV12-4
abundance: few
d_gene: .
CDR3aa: CASSPEYVTTSRGQFF
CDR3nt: TGTGCCAGCAGTCCCGAGTATGTGACTACTAGCCGAGGGCAGTTCTTC

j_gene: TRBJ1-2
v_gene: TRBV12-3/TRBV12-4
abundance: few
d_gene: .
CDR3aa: CASSLGGDIYGYTF
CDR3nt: TGTGCCAGCAGTTTAGGAGGTGATATCTATGGCTACACCTTC

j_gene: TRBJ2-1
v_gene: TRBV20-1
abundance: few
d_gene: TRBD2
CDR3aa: CSATLPGRQYNEQFF
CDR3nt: TGCAGTGCTACGCTTCCCGGGAGGCAGTACAATGAGCAGTTCTTC

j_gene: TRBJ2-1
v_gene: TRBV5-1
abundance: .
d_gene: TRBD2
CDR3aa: CASSLARGREYEQFF
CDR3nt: TGCGCCAGCAGCTTGGCCCGCGGGAGGGAGTATGAGCAGTTCTTC

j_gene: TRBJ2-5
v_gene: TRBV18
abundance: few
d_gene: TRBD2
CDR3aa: CASSPRLAGAQETQYF
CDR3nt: TGTGCCAGCTCACCTCGACTAGCGGGGGCTCAAGAGACCCAGTACTTC

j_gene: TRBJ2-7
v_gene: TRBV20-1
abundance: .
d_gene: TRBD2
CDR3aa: CSARKLAGDYEQYF
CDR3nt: TGCAGTGCTAGAAAACTAGCGGGGGATTACGAGCAGTACTTC

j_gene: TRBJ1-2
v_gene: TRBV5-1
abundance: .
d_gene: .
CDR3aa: CARSLGLGTGNYGYTF
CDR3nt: TGCGCCAGAAGCTTGGGCCTGGGCACCGGAAACTATGGCTACACCTTC

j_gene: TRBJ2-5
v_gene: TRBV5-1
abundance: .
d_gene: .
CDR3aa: CASSSAGGGETQYF
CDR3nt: TGCGCCAGCAGCTCAGCGGGTGGGGGAGAGACCCAGTACTTC

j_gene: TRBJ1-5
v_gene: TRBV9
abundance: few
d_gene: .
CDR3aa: CASSGSNPNQPQHF
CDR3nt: TGTGCCAGCAGCGGTTCAAACCCAAATCAGCCCCAGCATTTT

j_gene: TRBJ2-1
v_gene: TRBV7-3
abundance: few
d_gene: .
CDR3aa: CASSLFLAPHNEQFF
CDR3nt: TGTGCCAGCAGCTTATTCCTAGCGCCGCACAATGAGCAGTTCTTC

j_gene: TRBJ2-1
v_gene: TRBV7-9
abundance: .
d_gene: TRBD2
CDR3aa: CVSSLGGTSGYNEQFF
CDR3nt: TGTGTCAGCAGCTTGGGAGGGACTAGCGGATACAATGAGCAGTTCTTC

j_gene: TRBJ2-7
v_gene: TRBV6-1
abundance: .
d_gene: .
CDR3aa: CASSEVGGQSTAEQYF
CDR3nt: TGTGCCAGCAGTGAAGTAGGGGGACAATCTACTGCCGAGCAGTACTTC

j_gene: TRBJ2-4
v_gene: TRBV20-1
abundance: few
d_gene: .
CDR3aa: CSAKRPGGEQYF
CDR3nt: TGCAGTGCCAAGCGGCCCGGGGGAGAGCAGTACTTC

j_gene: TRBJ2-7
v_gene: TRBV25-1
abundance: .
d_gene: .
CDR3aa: CASSELGMYSEQYF
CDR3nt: TGTGCCAGCAGTGAACTGGGGATGTATTCCGAGCAGTACTTC

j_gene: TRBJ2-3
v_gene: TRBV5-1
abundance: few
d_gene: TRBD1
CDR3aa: CASSLGQGLTDTQYF
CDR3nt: TGCGCCAGCAGCTTGGGACAGGGGCTCACAGATACGCAGTATTTT

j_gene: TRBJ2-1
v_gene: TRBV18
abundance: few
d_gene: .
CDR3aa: CASSPQGNRDNEQFF
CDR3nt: TGTGCCAGCTCACCACAAGGGAATCGAGACAATGAGCAGTTCTTC

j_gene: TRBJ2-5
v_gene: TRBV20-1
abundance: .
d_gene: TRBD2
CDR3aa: CSAIGTSGDRETQYF
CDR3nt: TGCAGTGCTATAGGGACTAGCGGGGACCGAGAGACCCAGTACTTC

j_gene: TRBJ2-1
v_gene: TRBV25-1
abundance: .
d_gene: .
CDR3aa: CASSSLRASAEQFF
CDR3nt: TGTGCCAGCAGTTCCCTTCGGGCTAGCGCTGAGCAGTTCTTC

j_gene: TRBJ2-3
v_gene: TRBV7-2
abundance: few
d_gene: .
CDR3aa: CASSVRDHLGDTQYF
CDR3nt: TGTGCCAGCAGCGTCCGGGACCATCTTGGCGATACGCAGTATTTT

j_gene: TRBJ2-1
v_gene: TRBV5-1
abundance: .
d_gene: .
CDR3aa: CASSSRGAEQFF
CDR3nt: TGCGCCAGCAGCTCCAGGGGGGCTGAGCAGTTCTTC

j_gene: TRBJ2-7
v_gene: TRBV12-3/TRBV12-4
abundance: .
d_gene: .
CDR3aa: CASRILREQYF
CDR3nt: TGTGCCAGCAGGATCCTTCGGGAGCAGTACTTC

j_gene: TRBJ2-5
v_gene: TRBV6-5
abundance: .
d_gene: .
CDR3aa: CASSYSGLRGEGAQETQYF
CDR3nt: TGTGCCAGCAGTTACTCCGGGCTCCGAGGGGAGGGGGCCCAAGAGACCCAGTACTTC

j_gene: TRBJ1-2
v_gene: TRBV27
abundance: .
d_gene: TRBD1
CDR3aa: CASTIGQGFRGYTF
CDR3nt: TGTGCCAGCACCATAGGACAGGGTTTTCGTGGCTACACCTTC

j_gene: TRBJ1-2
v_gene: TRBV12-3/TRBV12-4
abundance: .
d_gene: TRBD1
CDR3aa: CASSLPTGRNYGYTF
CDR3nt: TGTGCCAGCAGTTTACCGACAGGGCGTAACTATGGCTACACCTTC

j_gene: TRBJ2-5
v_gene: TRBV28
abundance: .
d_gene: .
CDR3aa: CASRALAREQYF
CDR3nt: TGTGCCAGTAGGGCGCTAGCGAGGGAGCAGTACTTC

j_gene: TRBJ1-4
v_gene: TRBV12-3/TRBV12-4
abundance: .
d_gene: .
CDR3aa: CASSFSLMAETEKLFF
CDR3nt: TGTGCCAGCAGTTTCAGTCTAATGGCAGAGACGGAAAAACTGTTTTTT